One and the same sample provided the 20 T cell receptor beta chains below, sequenced in a study of CD8+ T cells in alopecia areata. Treatment defined: oral pan-JAK inhibitor, 5-10 mg twice daily. Sequencing relied on a cDNA template that was reverse transcribed from extracted RNA. Only in-frame clones appear in the TCRdb table, and some are missing; sequencing was by immunoSEQ multiplex PCR. Of a few hundred thousand clones in the sample, roughly 44% are singletons; the top ten hold roughly 2.6%. The sample consisted of CD4+ T cells sorted from blood, taken around week 37, from a patient treated with tofacitinib. These receptors originate from a human donor with alopecia areata.

The V call is TRBV4-2, the J call TRBJ2-5; D not resolved. V dropped 6 bases and J dropped 0 bases, with 8 bases sitting between them. The CDR3 has 13 amino acids. The germline gives CDR1 LGHNA, CDR2 YNFKEQ. CDR3 in amino acids: CASSRNYQETQYF. For the CDR3, the DNA is TGTGCCAGCAGTCGAAACTACCAAGAGACCCAGTACTTC.

The chain joins TRBV28 to TRBJ2-1, with a possible D match to TRBD2 (6 bases). The germline gives CDR1 MDHEN, CDR2 SYDVKM. Trimming removed 3 bases at V and 9 bases at J, with 9 bases between. This CDR3 comprises 12 residues. The CDR3 DNA is TGTGCCAGCAGTTTGCGGGGAACTGAGCAGTTCTTC. Amino acid sequence: CASSLRGTEQFF.

This clone was observed a few times. The CDR3 protein is CSVNGQGVGNEQFF. CDR3 bases: TGCAGCGTTAATGGTCAGGGAGTTGGCAATGAGCAGTTCTTC. The rearrangement uses TRBV29-1 and TRBJ2-1; D may match TRBD1 or TRBD2 (5 bases each). Germline V gene data show CDR1 as SQVTM and CDR2 as ANQGSEA. V was trimmed by 5 bases and J by 6 bases, leaving 17 bases between them. CDR3 length equals 14 residues.

This chain links TRBV29-1 with TRBJ2-7; D may be TRBD2 (6 bases). This CDR3 contains 15 residues. Germline assignment: CDR1 SQVTM and CDR2 ANQGSEA. With 5 bases removed from V and 5 bases from J, the gap between germline ends came to 22 bases. The chain's CDR3 is CSVTGVRQGGNEQYF. The CDR3 DNA reads TGCAGCGTTACGGGTGTTAGGCAGGGAGGCAACGAGCAGTACTTC.

The rearrangement links TRBV7-8 to TRBJ2-7; a possible D gene is TRBD2 (5 bases). The CDR3 is made up of 18 amino acids. V was clipped by 3 bases and J by 2 bases, with 23 bases between them. Germline CDR1 and CDR2: SGHVS and FQNEAQ. The DNA of the CDR3 is TGTGCCAGCAGCTTCAAAACCCTCGGGGTACGGCGGGCCTACGAGCAGTACTTC. The encoded protein is CASSFKTLGVRRAYEQYF.

This clone has only one observation. This chain joins TRBV6-6 and TRBJ2-5; no definite D call. V was pared by 4 bases and J by 1 base, with 7 bases between. This CDR3 is 13 amino acids long. Germline lookup yields CDR1 MNHNY and CDR2 SVGAGI (reference sequence). The CDR3 region has the DNA TGTGCCAGCAGTTCTGCTTCCCAAGAGACCCAGTACTTC. As protein: CASSSASQETQYF.

The rearrangement joins TRBV7-9 to TRBJ2-3, with D possibly being TRBD2 (5 bases). The germline V and J ends were trimmed by 5 bases and 3 bases, with 18 bases remaining between them. The CDR3 length is 16 residues. The germline gives CDR1 SEHNR, CDR2 FQNEAQ (reference sequence). For the CDR3, the DNA is TGTGCCAGCAGCCCCAGTGGGAGAGCCGGTACAGATACGCAGTATTTT. Its translation is CASSPSGRAGTDTQYF. Full variable domain (rest looked up from reference TRBV7-9 and TRBJ2-3): DTGVSQNPRHKITKRGQNVTFRCDPISEHNRLYWYRQTLGQGPEFLTYFQNEAQLEKSRLLSDRFSAERPKGSFSTLEIQRTEQGDSAMYLCASSPSGRAGTDTQYFGPGTRLTVL.

The chain carries TRBV7-2 and TRBJ2-3, with no clear D. Trimming left V 1 base short and J 1 base short, with 6 bases between. This CDR3 comprises 14 residues. Germline loops: CDR1 SGHTA, CDR2 FQGNSA. As DNA, the CDR3 is TGTGCCAGCAGCTTAGGGCAGGGCACAGATACGCAGTATTTT. It codes for CASSLGQGTDTQYF.

This clone turned up a few times. This chain links TRBV6-1 with TRBJ2-7, with D perhaps assigned TRBD1 or TRBD2 (5 bases each). V lost 10 bases and J 2 bases, leaving 18 bases between the germline ends. The CDR3 length is 14 residues. In germline, CDR1 is MNHNS, CDR2 SASEGT. CDR3 region: CATHRDGKTYEQYF. In DNA, the CDR3 is TGTGCCACACACCGGGACGGTAAAACCTACGAGCAGTACTTC.

The chain joins TRBV11-1 to TRBJ2-2; 7 positions agree with TRBD1. The CDR3 covers 15 residues. The germline gives CDR1 SGHAT, CDR2 FQDESV (reference sequence). V dropped 5 bases and J dropped 0; count of bases not matched to a gene: 3. As DNA, the CDR3 is TGTGCCAGCAGCAACAGGGGACCGAACACCGGGGAGCTGTTTTTT. Its protein is CASSNRGPNTGELFF.

This clone appeared a few times. The J gene is TRBJ2-1, the V gene TRBV9; 10 bases are a match to TRBD1. V was pared by 4 bases and J by 10 bases, with 8 bases of the junction left unmatched. The CDR3 spans 14 residues. The germline V gene has CDR1 SGDLS and CDR2 YYNGEE. CDR3 in DNA: TGTGCCAGCAGCTCTCGACAGGGGGCAGGGGAGCAGTTCTTC. It yields the protein CASSSRQGAGEQFF.

V is TRBV18 and J is TRBJ2-3; D is perhaps TRBD2 (6 bases). Trimming removed 5 bases from V and 5 bases from J, with 11 bases in between. Germline V gene data show CDR1 as KGHSH and CDR2 as LQKENI. There are 13 residues in the CDR3. CDR3 protein: CASSGGTGDTQYF. The CDR3 DNA is TGTGCCAGCTCAGGCGGGACGGGAGATACGCAGTATTTT.

The chain recombines TRBV11-2 with TRBJ2-7; TRBD2 agrees at 10 bases. Germline CDR1 SGHAT, CDR2 FQNNGV. Unmatched junction bases numbered 7, after V lost 5 bases and J lost 3 bases. The CDR3 runs to 15 residues. The DNA of the CDR3 is TGTGCCAGCAGCCCCAGCGGGAGGGACTTCTACGAGCAGTACTTC. This sequence encodes CASSPSGRDFYEQYF.

The V gene is TRBV30, the J gene TRBJ2-5; D might be TRBD1 (6 bases). The CDR3 sequence is 13 residues long. The V end lost 7 bases, the J end lost 5 bases, and 17 bases lay between the germline ends. Germline loops: CDR1 GTSNPN, CDR2 SVGIG (reference sequence). The chain's CDR3 is CASYRENGETQYF. CDR3 nucleotides: TGTGCCTCATACAGGGAGAATGGGGAGACCCAGTACTTC. Full variable domain (rest looked up from reference TRBV30 and TRBJ2-5): SQTIHQWPATLVQPVGSPLSLECTVEGTSNPNLYWYRQAAGRGLQLLFYSVGIGQISSEVPQNLSASRPQDRQFILSSKKLLLSDSGFYLCASYRENGETQYFGPGTRLLVL.

The chain employs TRBV7-2 and TRBJ2-5; the D is unclear. V was shortened by 1 base and J by 1 base, with 1 base between the two germline ends. This CDR3 is 12 amino acids long. Per germline, CDR1 SGHTA and CDR2 FQGNSA. The CDR3 region is CASSLVQETQYF. DNA of the CDR3: TGTGCCAGCAGCTTAGTCCAAGAGACCCAGTACTTC.

This clone showed up just a few times. The rearrangement joins TRBV29-1 to TRBJ2-5; no clear D. With 2 bases removed from V and 5 bases from J, the gap between germline ends came to 21 bases. The germline V gene has CDR1 SQVTM and CDR2 ANQGSEA. The CDR3 runs to 16 residues. The CDR3 is CSVERLQDPKVETQYF. In DNA form, the CDR3 reads TGCAGCGTTGAAAGGCTACAAGACCCTAAGGTGGAGACCCAGTACTTC. Filled out from reference TRBV29-1 and TRBJ2-5, the complete variable domain reads SAVISQKPSRDICQRGTSLTIQCQVDSQVTMMFWYRQQPGQSLTLIATANQGSEATYESGFVIDKFPISRPNLTFSTLTVSNMSPEDSSIYLCSVERLQDPKVETQYFGPGTRLLVL.

This clone occurred a few times. This chain joins TRBV4-2 and TRBJ2-7, with 8 bases identical to TRBD2. This CDR3 comprises 16 residues. V lost 2 bases to trimming and J lost 3 bases; unmatched junction nucleotides: 9. The V gene's germline CDR1 is LGHNA and CDR2 YNFKEQ. For the CDR3, the DNA is TGTGCCAGCAGCCAATACACCCGGGAGGGCGTCTACGAGCAGTACTTC. Translated, it gives CASSQYTREGVYEQYF.

This chain links TRBV30 with TRBJ1-2; D is ambiguous. The CDR3 totals 11 residues. Trimming left V 1 base short and J 4 bases short, with 4 bases between. Germline V gene data show CDR1 as GTSNPN and CDR2 as SVGIG (reference sequence). CDR3 loop: CAWSALYGYTF. DNA of the CDR3: TGTGCCTGGAGTGCCCTCTATGGCTACACCTTC. Drawing the rest from reference TRBV30 and TRBJ1-2, the complete variable domain is SQTIHQWPATLVQPVGSPLSLECTVEGTSNPNLYWYRQAAGRGLQLLFYSVGIGQISSEVPQNLSASRPQDRQFILSSKKLLLSDSGFYLCAWSALYGYTFGSGTRLTVV.

J is TRBJ2-3 and V is TRBV5-1, with TRBD1 identical over 11 bases. The germline V gene encodes CDR1 SGHRS and CDR2 YFSETQ. The CDR3 loop spans 14 amino acids. Trimming took 4 bases from V and 4 from J; bases not matched to a gene: 2. The DNA of the CDR3 is TGCGCCAGCAGCCGGGACAGGGGGGCAGATACGCAGTATTTT. The encoded protein is CASSRDRGADTQYF. Variable domain in full (rest from reference TRBV5-1 and TRBJ2-3): KAGVTQTPRYLIKTRGQQVTLSCSPISGHRSVSWYQQTPGQGLQFLFEYFSETQRNKGNFPGRFSGRQFSNSRSEMNVSTLELGDSALYLCASSRDRGADTQYFGPGTRLTVL.

This clone was seen a few times. The gene calls are TRBV29-1 and TRBJ1-2; 9 nucleotides line up with TRBD1. V lost 6 bases, J lost 8 bases, and 16 bases stayed unmatched. This CDR3 is built from 15 residues. In germline, CDR1 is SQVTM, CDR2 ANQGSEA. CDR3 sequence: CSVAEDRGRISGYTF. In DNA, the CDR3 is TGCAGCGTCGCCGAGGACAGGGGTAGAATAAGCGGCTACACCTTC.